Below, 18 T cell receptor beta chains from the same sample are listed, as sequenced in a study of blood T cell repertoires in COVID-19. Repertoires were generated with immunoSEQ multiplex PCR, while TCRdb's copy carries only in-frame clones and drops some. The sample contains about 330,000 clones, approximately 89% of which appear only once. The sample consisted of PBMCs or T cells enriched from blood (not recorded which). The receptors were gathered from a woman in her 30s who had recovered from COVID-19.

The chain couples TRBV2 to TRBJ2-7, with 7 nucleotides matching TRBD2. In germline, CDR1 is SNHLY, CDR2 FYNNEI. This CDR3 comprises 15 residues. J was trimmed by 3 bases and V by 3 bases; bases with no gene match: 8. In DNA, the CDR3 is TGTGCCAGCAGTGATCTCCGATGGACTAGCTACGAGCAGTACTTC. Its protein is CASSDLRWTSYEQYF.

The DNA of the CDR3 is TGCGCCAGCAGCCAAGAGGGGACAGGTAGTGAGCAGTTCTTC. As protein: CASSQEGTGSEQFF. The rearrangement joins TRBV4-3 to TRBJ2-1; TRBD1 aligns across 8 bases. This CDR3 spans 14 amino acids. In germline, CDR1 is LGHNA, CDR2 YSLEER. After removal of 0 bases from V and 9 bases from J, the junction contained 4 bases not matched to a gene.

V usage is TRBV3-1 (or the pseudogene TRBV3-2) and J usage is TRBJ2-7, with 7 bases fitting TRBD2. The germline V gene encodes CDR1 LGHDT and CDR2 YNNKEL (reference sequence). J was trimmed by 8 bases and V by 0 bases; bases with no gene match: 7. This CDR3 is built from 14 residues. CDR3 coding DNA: TGTGCCAGCAGCCAAGATGGGGGGGGGAGTAAGCAGTACTTC. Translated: CASSQDGGGSKQYF.

The CDR3 DNA follows: TGTGCCAGCAGTTTTCCTAGCGGGGGCACAGATACGCAGTATTTT. This translates into CASSFPSGGTDTQYF. The chain employs TRBV28 and TRBJ2-3, with 9 bases that match TRBD2. After removal of 3 bases from V and 1 base from J, the junction contained 2 bases not matched to a gene. Per germline, CDR1 MDHEN and CDR2 SYDVKM. The CDR3 runs 15 residues.

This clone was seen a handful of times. The CDR3 nucleotides are TGTGCCAGCAGCTTACGGGACAGGCCTATACAAGAGACCCAGTACTTC. Translating gives CASSLRDRPIQETQYF. The rearrangement links TRBV7-9 to TRBJ2-5; 8 bases match TRBD1. The germline gives CDR1 SEHNR, CDR2 FQNEAQ (reference sequence). The CDR3 is made up of 16 amino acids. Trimming at V came to 2 bases and at J to 2 bases, leaving 7 bases not matched to a gene.

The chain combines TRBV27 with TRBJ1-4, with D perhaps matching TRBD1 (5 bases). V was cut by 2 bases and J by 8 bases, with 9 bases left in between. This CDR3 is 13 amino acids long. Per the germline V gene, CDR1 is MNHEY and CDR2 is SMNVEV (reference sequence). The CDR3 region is CASSLRGAEKLFF. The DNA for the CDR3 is TGTGCCAGCAGTTTACGCGGGGCAGAAAAACTGTTTTTT.

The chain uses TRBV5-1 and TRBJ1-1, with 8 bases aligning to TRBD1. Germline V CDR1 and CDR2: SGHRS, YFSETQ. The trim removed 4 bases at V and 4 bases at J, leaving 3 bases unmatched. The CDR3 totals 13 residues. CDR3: CASSPDRGTEAFF. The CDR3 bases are TGCGCCAGCAGCCCTGACAGGGGCACTGAAGCTTTCTTT.

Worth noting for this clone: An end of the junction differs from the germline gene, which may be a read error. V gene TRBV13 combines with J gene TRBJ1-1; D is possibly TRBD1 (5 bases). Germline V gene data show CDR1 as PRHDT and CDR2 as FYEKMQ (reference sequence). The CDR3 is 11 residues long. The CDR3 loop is CASSLGQTTHF. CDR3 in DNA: TGTGCCAGCAGCTTGGGGCAAACCACCCACTTT.

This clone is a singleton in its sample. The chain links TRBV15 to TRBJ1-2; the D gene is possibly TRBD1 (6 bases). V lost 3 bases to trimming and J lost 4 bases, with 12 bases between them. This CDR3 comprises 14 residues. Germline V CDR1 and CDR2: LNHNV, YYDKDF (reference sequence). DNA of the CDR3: TGTGCCACCAGCAGGACAGGCCGCAGCTATGGCTACACCTTC. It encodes CATSRTGRSYGYTF. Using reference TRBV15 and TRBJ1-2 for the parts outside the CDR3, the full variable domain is DAMVIQNPRYQVTQFGKPVTLSCSQTLNHNVMYWYQQKSSQAPKLLFHYYDKDFNNEADTPDNFQSRRPNTSFCFLDIRSPGLGDTAMYLCATSRTGRSYGYTFGSGTRLTVV.

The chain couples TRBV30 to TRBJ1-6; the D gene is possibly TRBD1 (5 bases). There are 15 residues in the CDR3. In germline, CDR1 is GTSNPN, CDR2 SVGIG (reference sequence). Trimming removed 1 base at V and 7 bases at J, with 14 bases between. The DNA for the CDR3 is TGTGCCTGGAGTGGGGTACAGGCGGACAATTCACCCCTCCACTTT. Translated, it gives CAWSGVQADNSPLHF.

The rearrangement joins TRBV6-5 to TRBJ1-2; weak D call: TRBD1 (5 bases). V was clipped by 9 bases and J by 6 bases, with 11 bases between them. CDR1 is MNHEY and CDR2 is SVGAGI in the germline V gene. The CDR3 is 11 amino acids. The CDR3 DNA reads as TGTGCCAGTCATGGGGCTGATGGCTACACCTTC. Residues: CASHGADGYTF.

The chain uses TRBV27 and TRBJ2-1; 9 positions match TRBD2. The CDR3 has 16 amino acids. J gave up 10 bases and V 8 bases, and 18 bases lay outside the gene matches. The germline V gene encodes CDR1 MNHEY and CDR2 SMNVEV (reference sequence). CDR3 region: CASAYLRPAGGPEQFF. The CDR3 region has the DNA TGTGCCAGCGCCTATCTGAGGCCAGCGGGGGGCCCAGAGCAGTTCTTC.

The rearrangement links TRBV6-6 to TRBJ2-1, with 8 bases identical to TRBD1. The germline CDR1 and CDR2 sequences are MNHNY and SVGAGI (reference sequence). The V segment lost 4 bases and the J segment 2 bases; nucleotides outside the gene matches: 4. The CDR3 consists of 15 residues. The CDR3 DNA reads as TGTGCCAGCAGTTTACGACAGGGGACCTACAATGAGCAGTTCTTC. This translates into CASSLRQGTYNEQFF.

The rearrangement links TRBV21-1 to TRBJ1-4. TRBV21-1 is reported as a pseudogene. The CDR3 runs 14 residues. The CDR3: CASNLYATNEKLFF. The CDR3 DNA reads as TGTGCCAGCAACCTATATGCAACTAATGAAAAACTGTTTTTT.

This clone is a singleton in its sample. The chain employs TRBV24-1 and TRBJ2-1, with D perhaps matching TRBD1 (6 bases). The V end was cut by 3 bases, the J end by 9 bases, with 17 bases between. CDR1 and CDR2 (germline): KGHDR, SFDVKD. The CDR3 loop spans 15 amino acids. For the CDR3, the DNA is TGTGCCACCAGTGATCCCCACACAGGGTCTAGTGAGCAGTTCTTC. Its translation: CATSDPHTGSSEQFF.

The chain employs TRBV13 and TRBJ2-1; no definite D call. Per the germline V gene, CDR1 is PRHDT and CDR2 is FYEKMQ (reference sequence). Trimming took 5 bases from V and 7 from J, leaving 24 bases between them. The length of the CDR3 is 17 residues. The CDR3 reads CASSPLYRVPIFNEQFF. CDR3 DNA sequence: TGTGCCAGCAGCCCTCTATACCGGGTCCCAATCTTTAATGAGCAGTTCTTC.

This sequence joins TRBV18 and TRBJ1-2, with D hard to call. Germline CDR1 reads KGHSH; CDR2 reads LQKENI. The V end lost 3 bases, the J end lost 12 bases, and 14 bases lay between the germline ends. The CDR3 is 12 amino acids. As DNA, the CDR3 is TGTGCCAGCTCACCCCTGGGCGTTCTAAACACCTTC. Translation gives CASSPLGVLNTF.

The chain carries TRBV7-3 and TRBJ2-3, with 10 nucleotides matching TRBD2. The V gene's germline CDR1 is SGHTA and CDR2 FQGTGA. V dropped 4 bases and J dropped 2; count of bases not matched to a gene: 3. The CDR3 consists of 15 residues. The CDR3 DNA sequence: TGTGCCAGCAGCTCTGGGACTAGCGTCACAGATACGCAGTATTTT. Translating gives CASSSGTSVTDTQYF.